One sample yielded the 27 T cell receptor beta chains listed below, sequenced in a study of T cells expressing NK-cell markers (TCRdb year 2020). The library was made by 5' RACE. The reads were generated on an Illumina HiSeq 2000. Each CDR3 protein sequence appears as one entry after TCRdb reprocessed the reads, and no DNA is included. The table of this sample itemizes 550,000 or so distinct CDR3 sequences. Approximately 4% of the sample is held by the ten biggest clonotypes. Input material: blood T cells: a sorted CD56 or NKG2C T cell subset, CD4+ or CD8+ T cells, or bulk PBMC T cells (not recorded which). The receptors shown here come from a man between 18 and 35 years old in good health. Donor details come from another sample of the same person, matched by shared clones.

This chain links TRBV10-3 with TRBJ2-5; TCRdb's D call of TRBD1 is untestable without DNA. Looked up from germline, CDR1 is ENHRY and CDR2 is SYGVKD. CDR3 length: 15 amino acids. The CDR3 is CAISEGQGFQETQYF.

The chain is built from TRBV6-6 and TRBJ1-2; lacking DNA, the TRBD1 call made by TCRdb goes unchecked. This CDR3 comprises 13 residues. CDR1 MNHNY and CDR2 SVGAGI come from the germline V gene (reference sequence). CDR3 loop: CASRPDRGRGYTF.

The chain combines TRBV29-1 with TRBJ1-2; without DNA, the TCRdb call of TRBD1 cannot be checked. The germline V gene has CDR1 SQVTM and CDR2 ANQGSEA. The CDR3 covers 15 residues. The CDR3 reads CSVDRGQQGVDGYTF.

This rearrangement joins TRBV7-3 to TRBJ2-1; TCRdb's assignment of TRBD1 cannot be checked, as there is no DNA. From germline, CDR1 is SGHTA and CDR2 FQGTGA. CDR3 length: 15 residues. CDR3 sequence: CASSDPGVLVNEQFF.

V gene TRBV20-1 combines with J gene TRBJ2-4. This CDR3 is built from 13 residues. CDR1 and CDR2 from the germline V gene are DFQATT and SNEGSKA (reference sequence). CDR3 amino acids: CSAYLGYKNIQYF.

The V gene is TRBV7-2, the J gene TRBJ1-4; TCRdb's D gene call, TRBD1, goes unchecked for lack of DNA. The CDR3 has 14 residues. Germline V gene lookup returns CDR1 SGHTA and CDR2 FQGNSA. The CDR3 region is CASSFYGAEKGLFF.

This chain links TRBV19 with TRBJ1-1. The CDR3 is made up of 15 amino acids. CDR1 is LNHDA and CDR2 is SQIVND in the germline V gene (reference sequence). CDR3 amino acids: CASSIRYRPNTEAFF.

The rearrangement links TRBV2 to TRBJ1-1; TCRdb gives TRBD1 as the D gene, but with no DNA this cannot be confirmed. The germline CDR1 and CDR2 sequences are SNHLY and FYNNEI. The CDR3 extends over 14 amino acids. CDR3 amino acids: CASSERTGYTEAFF. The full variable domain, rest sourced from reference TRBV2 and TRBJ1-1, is EPEVTQTPSHQVTQMGQEVILRCVPISNHLYFYWYRQILGQKVEFLVSFYNNEISEKSEIFDDQFSVERPDGSNFTLKIRSTKLEDSAMYFCASSERTGYTEAFFGQGTRLTVV.

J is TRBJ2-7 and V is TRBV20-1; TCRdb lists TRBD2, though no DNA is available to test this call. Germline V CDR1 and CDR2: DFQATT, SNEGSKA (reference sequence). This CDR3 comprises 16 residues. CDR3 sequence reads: CSARLRGLVRPYEQYF.

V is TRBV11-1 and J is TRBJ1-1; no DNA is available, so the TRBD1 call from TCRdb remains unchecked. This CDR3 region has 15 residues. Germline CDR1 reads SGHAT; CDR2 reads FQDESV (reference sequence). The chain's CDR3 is CASSTPGHRNTEAFF.

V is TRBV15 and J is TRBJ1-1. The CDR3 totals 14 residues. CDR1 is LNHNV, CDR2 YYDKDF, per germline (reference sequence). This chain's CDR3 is CATSRITVNTEAFF. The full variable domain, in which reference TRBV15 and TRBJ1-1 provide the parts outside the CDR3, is DAMVIQNPRYQVTQFGKPVTLSCSQTLNHNVMYWYQQKSSQAPKLLFHYYDKDFNNEADTPDNFQSRRPNTSFCFLDIRSPGLGDTAMYLCATSRITVNTEAFFGQGTRLTVV.

CDR3 protein: CASSLFPTTTSPLHF. The chain uses TRBV5-6 and TRBJ1-6. Germline V lookup: CDR1 SGHDT, CDR2 YYEEEE. There are 15 residues in the CDR3.

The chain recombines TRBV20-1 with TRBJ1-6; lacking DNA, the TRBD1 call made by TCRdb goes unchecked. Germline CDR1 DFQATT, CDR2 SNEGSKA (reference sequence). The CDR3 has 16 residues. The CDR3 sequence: CSAAARRDTFLSPLHF.

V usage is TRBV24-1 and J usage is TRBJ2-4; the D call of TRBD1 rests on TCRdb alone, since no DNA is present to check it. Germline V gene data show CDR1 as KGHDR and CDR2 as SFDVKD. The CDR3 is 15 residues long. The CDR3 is CATSEGQGGLNIQYF.

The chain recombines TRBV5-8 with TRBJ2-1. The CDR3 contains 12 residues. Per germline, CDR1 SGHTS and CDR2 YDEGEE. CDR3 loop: CASSLAPYEQFF.

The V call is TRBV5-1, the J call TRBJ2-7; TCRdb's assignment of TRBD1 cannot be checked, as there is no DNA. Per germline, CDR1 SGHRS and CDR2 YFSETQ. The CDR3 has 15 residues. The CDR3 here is CASSLAEQGAREQYF. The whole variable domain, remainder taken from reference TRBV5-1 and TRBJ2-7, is KAGVTQTPRYLIKTRGQQVTLSCSPISGHRSVSWYQQTPGQGLQFLFEYFSETQRNKGNFPGRFSGRQFSNSRSEMNVSTLELGDSALYLCASSLAEQGAREQYFGPGTRLTVT.

The CDR3 here is CASSWDRTQETQYF. The chain is built from TRBV27 and TRBJ2-5; TCRdb names TRBD1, which stays unverified in the absence of DNA. The CDR3 runs 14 residues. Germline V gene sequence: CDR1 MNHEY, CDR2 SMNVEV (reference sequence).

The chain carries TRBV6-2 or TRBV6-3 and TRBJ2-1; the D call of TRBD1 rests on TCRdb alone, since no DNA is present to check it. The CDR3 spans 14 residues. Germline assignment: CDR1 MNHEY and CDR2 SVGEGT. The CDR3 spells CASSLQGGLNEQFF.

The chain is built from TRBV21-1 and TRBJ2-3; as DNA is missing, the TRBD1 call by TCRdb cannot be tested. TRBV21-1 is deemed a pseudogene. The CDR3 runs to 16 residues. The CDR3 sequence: CASYPRLPHHTDTQYF.

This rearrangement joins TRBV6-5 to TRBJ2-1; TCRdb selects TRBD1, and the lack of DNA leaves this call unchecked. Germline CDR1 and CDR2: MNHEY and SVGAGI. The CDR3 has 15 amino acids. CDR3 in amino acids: CASSFHGAGANEQFF.

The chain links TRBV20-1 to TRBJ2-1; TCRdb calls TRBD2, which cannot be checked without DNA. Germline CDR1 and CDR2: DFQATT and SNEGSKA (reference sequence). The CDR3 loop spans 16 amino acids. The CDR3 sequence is CSARADARVVYNEQFF.

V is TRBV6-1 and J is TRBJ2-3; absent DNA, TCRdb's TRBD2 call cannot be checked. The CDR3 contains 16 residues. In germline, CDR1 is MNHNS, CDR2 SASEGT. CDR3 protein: CASSKVAGGPKDTQYF.

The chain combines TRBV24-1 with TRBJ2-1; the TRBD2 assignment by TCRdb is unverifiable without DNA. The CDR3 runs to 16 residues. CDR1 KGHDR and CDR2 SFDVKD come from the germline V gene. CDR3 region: CATSDFMAGGHNEQFF.

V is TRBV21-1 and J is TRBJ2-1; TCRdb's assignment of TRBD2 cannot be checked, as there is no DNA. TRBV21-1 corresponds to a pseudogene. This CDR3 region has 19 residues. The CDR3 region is CASSKGASGSLPPYNEQFF.

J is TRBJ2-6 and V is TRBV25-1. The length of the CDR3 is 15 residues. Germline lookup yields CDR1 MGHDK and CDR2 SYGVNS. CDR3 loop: CASREERTGANVLTF.

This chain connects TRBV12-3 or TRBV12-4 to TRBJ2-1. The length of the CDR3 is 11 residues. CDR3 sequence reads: CASQRIDERFF.

The CDR3 reads CASSGAGTSGSYEQFF. V is TRBV10-2 and J is TRBJ2-1; the TCRdb call, TRBD2, lacks DNA for checking. The length of the CDR3 is 16 residues. Germline assignment: CDR1 WSHSY and CDR2 SAAADI.